These 27 T cell receptor beta chains share one sample of origin, sequenced in a study of blood T cell repertoires in COVID-19. This table comes from immunoSEQ multiplex PCR, and its TCRdb copy is limited to in-frame clones, with some not included. The sample has some 500,000 clones, more than 75% seen once. Sequences were obtained from PBMCs or T cells enriched from blood (not recorded which). The receptors shown here come from a woman aged 40-49 years who had recovered from COVID-19.

This rearrangement joins TRBV5-5 to TRBJ2-2; 7 bases line up with TRBD2. The CDR3 covers 14 residues. V trimming: 9 bases; J trimming: 6 bases; junction bases outside the gene matches: 11. Germline V gene data show CDR1 as SGHKS and CDR2 as YYEKEE (reference sequence). The chain's CDR3 is CATSRREKAGELFF. The CDR3 nucleotides are TGTGCCACCAGTCGGCGGGAGAAGGCCGGGGAGCTGTTTTTT. Drawing the rest from reference TRBV5-5 and TRBJ2-2, the complete variable domain is DAGVTQSPTHLIKTRGQQVTLRCSPISGHKSVSWYQQVLGQGPQFIFQYYEKEERGRGNFPDRFSARQFPNYSSELNVNALLLGDSALYLCATSRREKAGELFFGEGSRLTVL.

The chain combines TRBV4-3 with TRBJ1-2; weak D call: TRBD1 (6 bases). Germline assignment: CDR1 LGHNA and CDR2 YSLEER. V was trimmed by 2 bases and J by 0 bases, leaving 10 bases between them. The CDR3 sequence is 15 residues long. CDR3 coding DNA: TGCGCCAGCAGCCAATGGGACATCTCTAACTATGGCTACACCTTC. It specifies CASSQWDISNYGYTF.

The V call is TRBV10-2, the J call TRBJ2-2, with TRBD1 matching over 8 bases. The CDR3 is made up of 15 amino acids. V was clipped by 4 bases and J by 8 bases; unmatched bases: 9. Germline CDR1 WSHSY, CDR2 SAAADI. This CDR3 is CASSALDREFGELFF. CDR3 bases: TGCGCCAGCAGTGCCTTGGACAGGGAGTTTGGGGAGCTGTTTTTT.

The genes are TRBV19 and TRBJ1-1; unclear D gene. The CDR3 runs 11 residues. The V gene lost 4 bases and the J gene lost 7 bases, with 7 bases spanning the gap. Germline V lookup: CDR1 LNHDA, CDR2 SQIVND (reference sequence). Written as DNA, the CDR3 is TGTGCCAGTAGTAACCCAGGTGAAGCTTTCTTT. Translating it yields CASSNPGEAFF.

This chain joins TRBV11-3 and TRBJ2-7, with 7 bases aligning to TRBD2. The CDR3 covers 15 residues. With 3 bases clipped from V and 0 bases from J, the junction kept 5 bases outside the gene matches. Germline V gene sequence: CDR1 SGHNT, CDR2 YENEEA. CDR3 bases: TGTGCCAGCAGCTTTCAGGGAGGGAACTCCTACGAGCAGTACTTC. Translation: CASSFQGGNSYEQYF.

This rearrangement joins TRBV6-5 to TRBJ1-6; D possibly corresponds to TRBD1 (6 bases). V dropped 7 bases and J dropped 0 bases, with 10 bases sitting between them. The CDR3 length is 15 residues. Germline V lookup: CDR1 MNHEY, CDR2 SVGAGI. The CDR3 DNA is TGTGCCAGCAAACTGGACAGCTCCTATAATTCACCCCTCCACTTT. The encoded protein is CASKLDSSYNSPLHF.

This chain uses TRBV3-1 (or the pseudogene TRBV3-2) with TRBJ2-2; 13 bases map to TRBD2. The junction had 11 bases not matched to a gene; V was cut back by 2 bases and J by 8 bases. This CDR3 is built from 18 residues. The germline CDR1 and CDR2 sequences are LGHDT and YNNKEL (reference sequence). This CDR3 is CASSQNPGTSGVTGELFF. In DNA form, the CDR3 reads TGTGCCAGCAGCCAAAATCCAGGGACTAGCGGGGTAACTGGGGAGCTGTTTTTT.

The chain has TRBV7-9 and TRBJ1-4; D might be TRBD1 (5 bases). Trimming took off 5 bases at V and 7 bases at J, with 20 bases between the two ends. This CDR3 spans 16 amino acids. In germline, CDR1 is SEHNR, CDR2 FQNEAQ (reference sequence). CDR3 amino acids: CASSQDRDSRGEKLFF. The CDR3 region has the DNA TGTGCCAGCAGCCAGGACCGGGACTCCCGTGGTGAAAAACTGTTTTTT.

This chain uses TRBV12-3 or TRBV12-4 with TRBJ1-1; no firm D call. This CDR3 has 12 residues. V gave up 8 bases and J gave up 6 bases, with 13 bases separating them. The CDR3 is CASSPSGAEAFF. The CDR3 DNA follows: TGTGCCAGCTCCCCGTCAGGCGCTGAAGCTTTCTTT.

The J gene is TRBJ2-2, the V gene TRBV29-1; the match to TRBD1 covers 9 bases. Germline V CDR1 and CDR2: SQVTM, ANQGSEA. This CDR3 is 16 amino acids long. The V gene end was trimmed by 7 bases and the J gene end by 2 bases; junction bases not matched to a gene: 11. DNA for the CDR3: TGCAGCGCTTCCCGAGACAGGGGGAGAAACACCGGGGAGCTGTTTTTT. Its protein product is CSASRDRGRNTGELFF.

This clone was detected only once. The chain uses TRBV13 and TRBJ2-1, with TRBD2 matching over 15 bases. Germline V CDR1 and CDR2: PRHDT, FYEKMQ (reference sequence). V lost 5 bases and J lost 10; bases outside the gene matches: 21. The CDR3 sequence is 20 residues long. The CDR3 spells CASSPYEGLAGGDPIGEQFF. DNA of the CDR3: TGTGCCAGCAGCCCATATGAGGGACTAGCGGGAGGTGACCCTATCGGGGAGCAGTTCTTC.

The chain joins TRBV6-5 to TRBJ1-2; D is possibly TRBD1 (6 bases). V lost 5 bases to trimming and J lost 7 bases, with 14 bases between them. This CDR3 has 13 amino acids. Germline assignment: CDR1 MNHEY and CDR2 SVGAGI. CDR3 sequence reads: CASSTGTSPGYTF. The CDR3 nucleotides are TGTGCCAGCAGTACTGGGACATCTCCTGGCTACACCTTC.

CDR3 amino acids: CASSRRTSNGGSYNEQFF. CDR3 nucleotides: TGCGCCAGCAGCCGACGGACTAGTAATGGGGGATCCTACAATGAGCAGTTCTTC. The V call is TRBV5-1, the J call TRBJ2-1; 7 nucleotides align to TRBD2. The CDR3 has 18 residues. V lost 4 bases and J lost 1; bases outside the gene matches: 14. CDR1 SGHRS and CDR2 YFSETQ come from the germline V gene.

CDR3 DNA: TGCGCCAGCAGCTCTACAGGGGGCGCGGGGTATGGCTACACCTTC. Amino acid sequence: CASSSTGGAGYGYTF. The chain recombines TRBV5-1 with TRBJ1-2; 9 positions match TRBD1. The CDR3 consists of 15 residues. CDR1 is SGHRS and CDR2 is YFSETQ in the germline V gene. The ends lost 3 bases at V and 5 bases at J; junction bases unmatched: 8.

This clone was seen only once. The chain couples TRBV6-2 or TRBV6-3 to TRBJ1-6; no firm D call. Germline V gene sequence: CDR1 MNHEY, CDR2 SVGEGT. CDR3 length: 13 amino acids. The V end lost 2 bases, the J end lost 8 bases, and 7 bases lay between the germline ends. The CDR3 bases are TGTGCCAGCAGTTACGTCAGTTATTCACCCCTCCACTTT. Residues: CASSYVSYSPLHF.

The rearrangement joins TRBV7-9 to TRBJ2-3, with 9 bases fitting TRBD2. Germline V gene data show CDR1 as SEHNR and CDR2 as FQNEAQ (reference sequence). J was trimmed by 5 bases and V by 5 bases; bases with no gene match: 11. This CDR3 region has 16 residues. This CDR3 is CASSPGAGGSGDTQYF. CDR3 DNA sequence: TGTGCCAGCAGCCCGGGAGCGGGAGGCTCTGGAGATACGCAGTATTTT.

This clone appeared a few times. The chain recombines TRBV5-6 with TRBJ2-7; D is perhaps TRBD1 (6 bases). Germline values: CDR1 SGHDT, CDR2 YYEEEE. V gave up 2 bases and J gave up 4 bases, with 13 bases separating them. CDR3 size: 14 residues. The CDR3 DNA sequence: TGTGCCAGCAGCTTACCCAACAGGGATTACGAGCAGTACTTC. This sequence encodes CASSLPNRDYEQYF.

There are many counts of this clone. This chain uses TRBV5-8 with TRBJ2-6; no clear D gene. V was trimmed by 0 bases and J by 0 bases, leaving 4 bases between them. This CDR3 has 15 residues. CDR1 is SGHTS, CDR2 YDEGEE, per germline. CDR3 nucleotides: TGTGCCAGCAGCTTGGACGGCTCTGGGGCCAACGTCCTGACTTTC. This gives the protein CASSLDGSGANVLTF.

The CDR3 DNA reads TGTGCCAGTAGTGGTGGTCGAGGGTTGGGTAATTCACCCCTCCACTTT. Protein product: CASSGGRGLGNSPLHF. J is TRBJ1-6 and V is TRBV19; D not resolved. V was trimmed by 5 bases and J by 6 bases, leaving 17 bases between them. Looked up from germline, CDR1 is LNHDA and CDR2 is SQIVND (reference sequence). This CDR3 is built from 16 residues. The full variable domain, rest sourced from reference TRBV19 and TRBJ1-6, is DGGITQSPKYLFRKEGQNVTLSCEQNLNHDAMYWYRQDPGQGLRLIYYSQIVNDFQKGDIAEGYSVSREKKESFPLTVTSAQKNPTAFYLCASSGGRGLGNSPLHFGNGTRLTVT.

The rearrangement links TRBV11-2 to TRBJ1-4, with a tentative D call TRBD1 (5 bases). CDR1 and CDR2 (germline): SGHAT, FQNNGV. The CDR3 is 13 amino acids. V lost 8 bases and J lost 8, with 15 bases in between. CDR3 protein: CASSGGNEEKLFF. As DNA, the CDR3 is TGTGCCAGCTCCGGGGGGAACGAAGAAAAACTGTTTTTT.

The chain joins TRBV13 to TRBJ2-4; D is possibly TRBD1 (6 bases). CDR3 length: 19 residues. Germline-derived CDR1 and CDR2 are PRHDT and FYEKMQ (reference sequence). Trimming removed 4 bases at V and 0 bases at J, with 22 bases between. The CDR3 protein is CASSSRRVDRLLAKNIQYF. The CDR3 region has the DNA TGTGCCAGCAGCTCGCGAAGGGTCGACAGGTTACTAGCCAAAAACATTCAGTACTTC.

This clone was seen only once. This chain's CDR3 is CASSLVQNTGELFF. Here the CDR3 DNA reads TGTGCCAGCAGCTTAGTCCAGAACACCGGGGAGCTGTTTTTT. The chain links TRBV7-9 to TRBJ2-2; D unresolved. Trimming removed 1 base from V and 1 base from J, with 4 bases in between. The CDR3 spans 14 residues. Germline assignment: CDR1 SEHNR and CDR2 FQNEAQ (reference sequence). Together with reference TRBV7-9 and TRBJ2-2, the CDR3 gives the full variable domain: DTGVSQNPRHKITKRGQNVTFRCDPISEHNRLYWYRQTLGQGPEFLTYFQNEAQLEKSRLLSDRFSAERPKGSFSTLEIQRTEQGDSAMYLCASSLVQNTGELFFGEGSRLTVL.

Concerning this clone: The junction departs from the called germline gene at one end, perhaps through a read error. CDR3 amino acids: CASSTHGTVNLF. The CDR3 bases are TGTGCCAGTAGTACCCACGGGACAGTCAATCTCTTC. The rearrangement joins TRBV19 to TRBJ1-2; 7 nucleotides match TRBD1. There are 12 residues in the CDR3. The germline V gene has CDR1 LNHDA and CDR2 SQIVND (reference sequence).

The chain links TRBV18 to TRBJ2-7, with D perhaps matching TRBD1 (6 bases). V dropped 5 bases and J dropped 0 bases, with 11 bases sitting between them. The CDR3 consists of 14 residues. From germline, CDR1 is KGHSH and CDR2 LQKENI. CDR3 in amino acids: CASSVQGNSYEQYF. The CDR3 coding sequence is TGTGCCAGCTCAGTTCAGGGGAACTCCTACGAGCAGTACTTC.

The rearrangement uses TRBV30 and TRBJ1-1, with TRBD1 identical over 8 bases. The germline V gene encodes CDR1 GTSNPN and CDR2 SVGIG (reference sequence). Losses at the gene ends were 2 bases for V and 11 bases for J; bases not matched to a gene: 4. CDR3 size: 11 residues. In DNA, the CDR3 is TGTGCCTGGAGTCCCCGACAGGGGGCTTTCTTT. Protein product: CAWSPRQGAFF.

This clone appeared a single time. V is TRBV7-8 and J is TRBJ2-2; TRBD2 aligns across 10 bases. The germline CDR1 and CDR2 sequences are SGHVS and FQNEAQ. This CDR3 has 17 residues. Unmatched junction bases numbered 6, after V lost 0 bases and J lost 5 bases. The CDR3 region has the DNA TGTGCCAGCAGCTTAGCGAGGCTAGCGGGAGTAACCGGGGAGCTGTTTTTT. Translated: CASSLARLAGVTGELFF.

This chain connects TRBV7-8 to TRBJ1-4; 7 bases agree with TRBD1. V was pared by 5 bases and J by 7 bases, with 7 bases of the junction left unmatched. This CDR3 has 14 residues. The germline CDR1 and CDR2 sequences are SGHVS and FQNEAQ. CDR3 residues: CASSDNRGSEKLFF. The CDR3 DNA is TGTGCCAGCAGCGACAACAGGGGAAGTGAAAAACTGTTTTTT.